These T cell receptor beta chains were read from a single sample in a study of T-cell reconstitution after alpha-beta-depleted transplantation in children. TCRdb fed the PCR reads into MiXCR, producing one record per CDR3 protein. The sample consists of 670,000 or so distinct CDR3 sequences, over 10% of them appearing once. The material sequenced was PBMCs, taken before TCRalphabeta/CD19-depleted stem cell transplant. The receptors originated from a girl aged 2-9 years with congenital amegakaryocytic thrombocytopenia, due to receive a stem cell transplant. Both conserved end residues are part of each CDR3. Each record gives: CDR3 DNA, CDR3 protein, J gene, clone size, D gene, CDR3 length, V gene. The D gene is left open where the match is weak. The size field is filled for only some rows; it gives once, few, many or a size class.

TGCAGCGTTGAAGACAGATACAATGAGCAGTTCTTC | CSVEDRYNEQFF | TRBJ2-1 | few | NA | 12 | TRBV29-1
TGTGCCAGCAGTCGGACTAGCGGGAGTGGTGAGACCCAGTACTTC | CASSRTSGSGETQYF | TRBJ2-5 | NA | TRBD2 | 15 | TRBV28
TGCAGCGGCTACGGAATGGGACTAGCGGGGGCCACAGATACGCAGTATTTT | CSGYGMGLAGATDTQYF | TRBJ2-3 | NA | TRBD2 | 17 | TRBV20-1
TGTGCCAGCGGGTCTGGACAGGGGGATTCACCCCTCCACTTT | CASGSGQGDSPLHF | TRBJ1-6 | many | TRBD1 | 14 | TRBV12-3/TRBV12-4
TGCGCCAGCAGCCAGCAGGCTACCCAAGAGATCCAGTACTTC | CASSQQATQEIQYF | TRBJ2-5 | many | NA | 14 | TRBV5-1
TGCAGTGCTCCTCACAGGGAGGTCAACATTCAGTACTTC | CSAPHREVNIQYF | TRBJ2-4 | many | NA | 13 | TRBV20-1
TGCGCCAGCAGCGGGGGGACTAGCGGGAGGCTCCATGAGCAGTTCTTC | CASSGGTSGRLHEQFF | TRBJ2-1 | many | TRBD2 | 16 | TRBV5-1
TGCGCCAGCAGCTTGGCGGGGTTTCAAGCAGATACGCAGTATTTT | CASSLAGFQADTQYF | TRBJ2-3 | many | NA | 15 | TRBV5-1
TGTGCCAGCAGCTCTAGACCCGGGACGCACACAGATACGCAGTATTTT | CASSSRPGTHTDTQYF | TRBJ2-3 | NA | NA | 16 | TRBV7-9
TGTGCCAGCAGCCCATGGGGGGGAGTTGAGCAGTTCTTC | CASSPWGGVEQFF | TRBJ2-1 | many | TRBD2 | 13 | TRBV7-2
TGCGCCAGCAGCTTAACGACGGTCTCTGGGGCCAACGTCCTGACTTTC | CASSLTTVSGANVLTF | TRBJ2-6 | many | NA | 16 | TRBV5-1
TGCAGTGCTAGAGCTGCGAGGAGAACAGATACGCAGTATTTT | CSARAARRTDTQYF | TRBJ2-3 | many | NA | 14 | TRBV20-1
TGCGCCAGCAGCGATGTCCCCCTCGCGGGAGGGGACAATGAGCAGTTCTTC | CASSDVPLAGGDNEQFF | TRBJ2-1 | few | TRBD2 | 17 | TRBV5-1
TGTGCCAGCAGCTCCCAAGAGCGGGACGACACAGATACGCAGTATTTT | CASSSQERDDTDTQYF | TRBJ2-3 | NA | TRBD2 | 16 | TRBV3-1
TGTGCCAGCAGGCCACTGGGCCCGCTTAGCGGGAGAATCGGTGAGCAGTTCTTC | CASRPLGPLSGRIGEQFF | TRBJ2-1 | few | TRBD2 | 18 | TRBV6-2/TRBV6-3
TGTGCCAGCAGCCTGGGACGGACCCTGGGCTATGGCTACACCTTC | CASSLGRTLGYGYTF | TRBJ1-2 | many | NA | 15 | TRBV12-3/TRBV12-4
TGTGCCAGCAGCTCCCCCGGTTCGAAGCGGGAGCGTTACGAGCAGTACTTC | CASSSPGSKRERYEQYF | TRBJ2-7 | few | TRBD2 | 17 | TRBV7-9
TGTGCCAGCAGCCCAGCAGCGGGAGGACCCGGGGAGCTGTTTTTT | CASSPAAGGPGELFF | TRBJ2-2 | NA | TRBD2 | 15 | TRBV3-1
TGCAGTGCCACGGGGGGCGAGTGGGATGAGCAGTTCTTC | CSATGGEWDEQFF | TRBJ2-1 | NA | NA | 13 | TRBV20-1
TGTGCCAGCAGTTTGCTAGCGGGAGAGGTCGAGCAGTACTTC | CASSLLAGEVEQYF | TRBJ2-7 | many | TRBD2 | 14 | TRBV12-3/TRBV12-4
TGTGCCTGGTATGGGACACAATCTGAAGCTTTCTTT | CAWYGTQSEAFF | TRBJ1-1 | few | NA | 12 | TRBV30
TGCGCCAGCAGCTGGGGGGGGGTAAACTACGAGCAGTACTTC | CASSWGGVNYEQYF | TRBJ2-7 | NA | TRBD2 | 14 | TRBV5-1
TGTGCCAGCAGCCAAGTGAACGTCCTCTACGAGCAGTACTTC | CASSQVNVLYEQYF | TRBJ2-7 | NA | NA | 14 | TRBV4-2
TGTGCCAGCAGCCCCCAGAGGGGGACTGAAGCTTTCTTT | CASSPQRGTEAFF | TRBJ1-1 | NA | NA | 13 | TRBV11-1
TGTGCCAGCAGTTTATTGTGGACAGCCGATCAGCCCCAGCATTTT | CASSLLWTADQPQHF | TRBJ1-5 | few | NA | 15 | TRBV28
TGTGCCAGCAGTGTCACAGGGTTCACTGAAGCTTTCTTT | CASSVTGFTEAFF | TRBJ1-1 | many | NA | 13 | TRBV6-1
TGCAGCGTTGGGACTAGGCGGGAGACCCAGTACTTC | CSVGTRRETQYF | TRBJ2-5 | NA | TRBD2 | 12 | TRBV29-1
TGTGCCAGCTCAAGGCTACGGAGCGGACGCACAGATACGCAGTATTTT | CASSRLRSGRTDTQYF | TRBJ2-3 | many | NA | 16 | TRBV6-1
TGTGCCAGCAGCTCACCGTTGGGCGGTCACCAAGAGACCCAGTACTTC | CASSSPLGGHQETQYF | TRBJ2-5 | NA | NA | 16 | TRBV5-5
TGCGCCAGCAGCTTGGTAGATTACTCCTACAATGAGCAGTTCTTC | CASSLVDYSYNEQFF | TRBJ2-1 | many | NA | 15 | TRBV5-1
TGCAGTGCTAGAGCGACAGACAATCAGCCCCAGCATTTT | CSARATDNQPQHF | TRBJ1-5 | few | NA | 13 | TRBV20-1
TGCGCCAGCAGCCAAAATCTGCGACTCGATGAGCAGTTCTTC | CASSQNLRLDEQFF | TRBJ2-1 | NA | NA | 14 | TRBV4-1
TGTGCCAGCAGCCAACTCATCCGGGACAGACCCTACGAGCAGTACTTC | CASSQLIRDRPYEQYF | TRBJ2-7 | many | TRBD1 | 16 | TRBV3-1
TGTGCCAGCAGCCCCATCCCGGGTACCTCCTACAATGAGCAGTTCTTC | CASSPIPGTSYNEQFF | TRBJ2-1 | many | NA | 16 | TRBV4-2
TGCAGTGCTAGAGCCTCAAATTCACCCCTCCACTTT | CSARASNSPLHF | TRBJ1-6 | NA | NA | 12 | TRBV20-1
TGTGCCACCAGCAGAGGACAGCAAGAGACCCAGTACTTC | CATSRGQQETQYF | TRBJ2-5 | NA | NA | 13 | TRBV15
TGTGCCAGCAGCCTGACTTTTAGCAATCAGCCCCAGCATTTT | CASSLTFSNQPQHF | TRBJ1-5 | NA | NA | 14 | TRBV3-1
TGTGCCAGCAGCGTAGACGGGGGAGACTACAATGAGCAGTTCTTC | CASSVDGGDYNEQFF | TRBJ2-1 | few | NA | 15 | TRBV9
TGCGCCAGCAGCTCTAGACCGTGGGTAAAAGAGACCCAGTACTTC | CASSSRPWVKETQYF | TRBJ2-5 | many | NA | 15 | TRBV5-1
TGTGCCAGCAGTTTAAACAGGGAAACAGAAGCTTTCTTT | CASSLNRETEAFF | TRBJ1-1 | NA | NA | 13 | TRBV12-3/TRBV12-4
TGTGCCAGCACCAAGGGGACAGGGATTTTTTACGAGCAGTACTTC | CASTKGTGIFYEQYF | TRBJ2-7 | NA | TRBD1 | 15 | TRBV28